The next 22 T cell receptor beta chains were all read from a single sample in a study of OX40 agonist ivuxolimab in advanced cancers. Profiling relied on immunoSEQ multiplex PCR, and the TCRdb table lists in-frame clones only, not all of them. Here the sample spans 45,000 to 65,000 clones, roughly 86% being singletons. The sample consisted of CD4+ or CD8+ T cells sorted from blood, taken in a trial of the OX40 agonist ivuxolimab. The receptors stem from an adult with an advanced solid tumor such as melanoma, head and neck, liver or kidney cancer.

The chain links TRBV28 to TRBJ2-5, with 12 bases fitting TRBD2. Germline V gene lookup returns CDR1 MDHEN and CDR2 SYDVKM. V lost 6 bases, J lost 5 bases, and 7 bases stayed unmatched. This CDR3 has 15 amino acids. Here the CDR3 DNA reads TGTGCCAGCAGCACTCCTCTAGCGGGGGGGGAGACCCAGTACTTC. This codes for CASSTPLAGGETQYF.

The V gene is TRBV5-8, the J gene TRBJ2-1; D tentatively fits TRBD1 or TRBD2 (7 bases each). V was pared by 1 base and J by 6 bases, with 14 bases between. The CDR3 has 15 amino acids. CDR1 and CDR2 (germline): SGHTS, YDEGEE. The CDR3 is CASSLWQGGINEQFF. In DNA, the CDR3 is TGTGCCAGCAGCTTGTGGCAGGGGGGGATCAATGAGCAGTTCTTC.

The CDR3 sequence: CASSLDGDQPQHF. The CDR3, as DNA: TGTGCCAGCAGCTTAGACGGGGATCAGCCCCAGCATTTT. The gene calls are TRBV11-1 and TRBJ1-5, with D unclear. Trimming shortened V by 1 base and J by 5 bases, and 6 bases separated the two germline ends. Germline CDR1 and CDR2: SGHAT and FQDESV (reference sequence). There are 13 residues in the CDR3.

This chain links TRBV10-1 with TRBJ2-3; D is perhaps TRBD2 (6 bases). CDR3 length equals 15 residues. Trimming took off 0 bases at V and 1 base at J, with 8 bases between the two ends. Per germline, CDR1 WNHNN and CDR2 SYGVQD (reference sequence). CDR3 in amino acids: CASSESLAGTDTQYF. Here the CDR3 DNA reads TGCGCCAGCAGTGAGTCATTAGCGGGCACAGATACGCAGTATTTT.

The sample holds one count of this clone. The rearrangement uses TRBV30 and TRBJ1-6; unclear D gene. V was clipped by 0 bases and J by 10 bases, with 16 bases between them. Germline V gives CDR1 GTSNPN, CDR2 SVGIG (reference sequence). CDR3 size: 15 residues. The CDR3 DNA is TGTGCCTGGAGTGTACTGGGTAGTCGTTACTCACCCCTCCACTTT. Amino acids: CAWSVLGSRYSPLHF. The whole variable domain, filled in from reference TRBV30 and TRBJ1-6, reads SQTIHQWPATLVQPVGSPLSLECTVEGTSNPNLYWYRQAAGRGLQLLFYSVGIGQISSEVPQNLSASRPQDRQFILSSKKLLLSDSGFYLCAWSVLGSRYSPLHFGNGTRLTVT.

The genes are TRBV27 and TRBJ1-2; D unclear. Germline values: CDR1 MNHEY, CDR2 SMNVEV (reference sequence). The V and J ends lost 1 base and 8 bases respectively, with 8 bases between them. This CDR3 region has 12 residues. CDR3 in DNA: TGTGCCAGCAGTTTATTTGGGGTGGGCTACACCTTC. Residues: CASSLFGVGYTF.

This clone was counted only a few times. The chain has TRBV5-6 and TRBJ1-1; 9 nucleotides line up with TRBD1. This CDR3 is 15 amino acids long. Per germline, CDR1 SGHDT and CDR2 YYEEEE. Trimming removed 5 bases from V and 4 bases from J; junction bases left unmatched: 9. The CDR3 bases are TGTGCCAGCAGAGGGTGGGGACAGGGTCCCACTGAAGCTTTCTTT. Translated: CASRGWGQGPTEAFF.

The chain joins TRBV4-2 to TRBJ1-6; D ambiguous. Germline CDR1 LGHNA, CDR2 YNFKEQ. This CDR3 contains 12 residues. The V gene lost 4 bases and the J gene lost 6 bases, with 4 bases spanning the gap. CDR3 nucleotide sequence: TGTGCCAGCAGCCCGAGTAATTCACCCCTCCACTTT. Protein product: CASSPSNSPLHF.

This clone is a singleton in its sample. CDR3 bases: TGTGCCAGCAGCTCGGGGGCTCGGGGCTACACCTTC. It translates to CASSSGARGYTF. The chain has TRBV7-9 and TRBJ1-2, with D maybe TRBD1 (6 bases). Germline V gives CDR1 SEHNR, CDR2 FQNEAQ (reference sequence). This CDR3 contains 12 residues. Deletions cut 4 bases from V and 8 bases from J, with 11 bases between.

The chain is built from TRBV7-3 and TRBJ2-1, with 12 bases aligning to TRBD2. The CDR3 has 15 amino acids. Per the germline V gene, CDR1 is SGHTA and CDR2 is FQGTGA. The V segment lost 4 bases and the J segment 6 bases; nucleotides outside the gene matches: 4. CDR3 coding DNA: TGTGCCAGCAGCTCAGGACTAGCGGGGACCAATGAGCAGTTCTTC. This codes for CASSSGLAGTNEQFF.

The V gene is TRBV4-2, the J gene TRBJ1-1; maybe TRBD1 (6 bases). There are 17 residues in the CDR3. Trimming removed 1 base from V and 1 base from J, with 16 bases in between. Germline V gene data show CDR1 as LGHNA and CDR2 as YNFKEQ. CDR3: CASSQVGGRATNTEAFF. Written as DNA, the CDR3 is TGTGCCAGCAGCCAAGTCGGGGGGCGCGCAACGAACACTGAAGCTTTCTTT.

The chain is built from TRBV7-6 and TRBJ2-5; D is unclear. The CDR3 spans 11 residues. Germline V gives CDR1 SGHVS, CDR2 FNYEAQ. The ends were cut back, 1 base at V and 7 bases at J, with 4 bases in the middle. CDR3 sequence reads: CASSLERTQYF. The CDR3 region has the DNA TGTGCCAGCAGCTTAGAAAGGACCCAGTACTTC.

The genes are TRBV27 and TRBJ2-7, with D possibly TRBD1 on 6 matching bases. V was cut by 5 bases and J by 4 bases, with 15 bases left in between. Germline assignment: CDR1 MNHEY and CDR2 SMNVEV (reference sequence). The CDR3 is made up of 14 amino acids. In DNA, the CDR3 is TGTGCCAGCAGTACACTACAGGGTTCGTACGAGCAGTACTTC. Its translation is CASSTLQGSYEQYF.

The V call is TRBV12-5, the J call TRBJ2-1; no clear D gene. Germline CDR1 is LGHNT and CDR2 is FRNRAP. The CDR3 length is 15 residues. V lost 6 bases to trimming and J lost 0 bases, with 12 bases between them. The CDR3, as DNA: TGTGCTAGTGGGGGCGGCTTGAGCTCCTACAATGAGCAGTTCTTC. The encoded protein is CASGGGLSSYNEQFF.

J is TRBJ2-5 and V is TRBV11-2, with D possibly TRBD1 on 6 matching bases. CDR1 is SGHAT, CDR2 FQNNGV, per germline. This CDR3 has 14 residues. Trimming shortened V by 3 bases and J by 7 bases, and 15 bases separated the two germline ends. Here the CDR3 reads CASSLTGRSGTQYF. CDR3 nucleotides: TGTGCCAGCAGCTTGACAGGTCGTTCGGGGACCCAGTACTTC.

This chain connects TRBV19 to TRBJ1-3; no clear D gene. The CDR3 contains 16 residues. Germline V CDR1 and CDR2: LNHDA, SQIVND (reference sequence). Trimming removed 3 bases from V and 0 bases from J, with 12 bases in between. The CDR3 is CASSMFVGSSGNTIYF. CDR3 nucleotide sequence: TGTGCCAGTAGTATGTTCGTCGGGAGCTCTGGAAACACCATATATTTT. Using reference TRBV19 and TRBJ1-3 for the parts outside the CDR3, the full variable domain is DGGITQSPKYLFRKEGQNVTLSCEQNLNHDAMYWYRQDPGQGLRLIYYSQIVNDFQKGDIAEGYSVSREKKESFPLTVTSAQKNPTAFYLCASSMFVGSSGNTIYFGEGSWLTVV.

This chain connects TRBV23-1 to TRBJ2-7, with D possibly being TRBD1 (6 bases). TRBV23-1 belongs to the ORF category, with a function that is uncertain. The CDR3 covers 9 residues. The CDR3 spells CASSHSRGV. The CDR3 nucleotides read TGCGCCAGCAGTCACTCCAGGGGAGTC.

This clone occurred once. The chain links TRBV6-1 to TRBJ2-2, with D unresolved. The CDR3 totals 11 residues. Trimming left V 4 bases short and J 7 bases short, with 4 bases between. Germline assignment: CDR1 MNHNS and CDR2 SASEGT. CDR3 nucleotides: TGTGCCAGCAGTGGGCTCGGGGAGCTGTTTTTT. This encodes CASSGLGELFF.

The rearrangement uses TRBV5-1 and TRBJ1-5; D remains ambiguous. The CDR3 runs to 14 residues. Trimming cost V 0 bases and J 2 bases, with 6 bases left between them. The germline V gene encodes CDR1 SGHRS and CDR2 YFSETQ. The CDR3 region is CASSLGFGNQPQHF. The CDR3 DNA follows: TGCGCCAGCAGCTTGGGGTTCGGCAATCAGCCCCAGCATTTT.

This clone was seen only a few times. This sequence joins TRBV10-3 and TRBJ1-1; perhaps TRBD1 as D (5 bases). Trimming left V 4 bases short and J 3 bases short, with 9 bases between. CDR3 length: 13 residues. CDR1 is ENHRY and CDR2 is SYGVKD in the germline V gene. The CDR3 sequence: CAISGGMDTEAFF. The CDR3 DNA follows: TGTGCCATCAGTGGGGGGATGGACACTGAAGCTTTCTTT.

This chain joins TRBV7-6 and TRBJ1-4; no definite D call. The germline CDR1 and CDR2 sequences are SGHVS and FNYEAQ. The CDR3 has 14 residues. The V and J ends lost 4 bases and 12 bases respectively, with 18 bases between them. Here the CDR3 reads CASSYVMEGGQLFF. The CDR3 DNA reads TGTGCCAGCAGCTACGTAATGGAGGGTGGACAACTGTTTTTT.

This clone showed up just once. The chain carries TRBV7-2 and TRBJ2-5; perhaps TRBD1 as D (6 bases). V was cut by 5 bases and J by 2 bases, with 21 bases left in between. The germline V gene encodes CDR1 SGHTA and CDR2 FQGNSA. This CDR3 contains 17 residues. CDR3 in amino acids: CASSARDKGSLQETQYF. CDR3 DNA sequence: TGTGCCAGCAGCGCCCGGGACAAGGGGTCATTACAAGAGACCCAGTACTTC.